The 13 T cell receptor beta chains presented below share a single source sample, sequenced in a study of blood T cell repertoires in COVID-19. Only in-frame clones appear in the TCRdb table, and some are missing; sequencing was by immunoSEQ multiplex PCR. The sample records some 100,000 clones, approximately 86% being singletons. The sequencing input was peripheral blood. The receptors were gathered from a human donor in a cohort sampled during active COVID-19.

This chain connects TRBV12-3 or TRBV12-4 to TRBJ1-1, with D perhaps TRBD1 (6 bases). The CDR3 loop spans 13 amino acids. Trimming took off 8 bases at V and 6 bases at J, with 16 bases between the two ends. CDR3 loop: CASGRGGAPEAFF. The DNA for the CDR3 is TGTGCCAGCGGGCGGGGGGGCGCCCCTGAAGCTTTCTTT.

The gene calls are TRBV11-3 and TRBJ2-5; 12 nucleotides align to TRBD2. The ends lost 1 base at V and 2 bases at J; junction bases unmatched: 2. Germline V gene sequence: CDR1 SGHNT, CDR2 YENEEA. The CDR3 extends over 16 amino acids. CDR3 bases: TGTGCCAGCAGCTTAGGGCTAGCGGGAGGGCAAGAGACCCAGTACTTC. Amino acids: CASSLGLAGGQETQYF.

The genes are TRBV7-9 and TRBJ1-2, with 7 nucleotides matching TRBD1. The V gene's germline CDR1 is SEHNR and CDR2 FQNEAQ (reference sequence). V was pared by 5 bases and J by 8 bases, with 8 bases of the junction left unmatched. This CDR3 region has 13 residues. The CDR3 loop reads CASSPTGVGGYTF. The CDR3 bases are TGTGCCAGCAGCCCTACAGGGGTGGGCGGCTACACCTTC.

This rearrangement joins TRBV7-2 to TRBJ1-6; 7 bases are a match to TRBD1. CDR3 length: 15 amino acids. Germline CDR1 is SGHTA and CDR2 is FQGNSA. V gave up 2 bases and J gave up 7 bases; unmatched junction bases: 5. This chain's CDR3 is CASSLTGAVNSPLHF. Here the CDR3 DNA reads TGTGCCAGCAGCTTAACAGGGGCGGTGAATTCACCCCTCCACTTT. The complete variable domain, with remaining parts taken from reference TRBV7-2 and TRBJ1-6, reads GAGVSQSPSNKVTEKGKDVELRCDPISGHTALYWYRQSLGQGLEFLIYFQGNSAPDKSGLPSDRFSAERTGGSVSTLTIQRTQQEDSAVYLCASSLTGAVNSPLHFGNGTRLTVT.

J is TRBJ2-1 and V is TRBV4-1; TRBD2 matches at 13 bases. J lost 10 bases, V lost 2 bases, and 5 bases had no gene match. The CDR3 contains 15 residues. CDR1 is MGHRA, CDR2 YSYEKL, per germline. The CDR3 bases are TGCGCCAGCAGCCAATTAGGACTAGCGGGGGACGAGCAGTTCTTC. Protein sequence: CASSQLGLAGDEQFF.

The rearrangement joins TRBV5-5 to TRBJ2-2; TRBD1 agrees at 10 bases. This CDR3 has 16 amino acids. Germline V lookup: CDR1 SGHKS, CDR2 YYEKEE (reference sequence). V shed 4 bases and J 1 base; nucleotides not matched to a gene: 4. Here the CDR3 reads CASSPDRGRNTGELFF. CDR3 coding DNA: TGTGCCAGCAGCCCTGACAGGGGGCGGAACACCGGGGAGCTGTTTTTT. Full variable domain (missing parts from reference TRBV5-5 and TRBJ2-2): DAGVTQSPTHLIKTRGQQVTLRCSPISGHKSVSWYQQVLGQGPQFIFQYYEKEERGRGNFPDRFSARQFPNYSSELNVNALLLGDSALYLCASSPDRGRNTGELFFGEGSRLTVL.

The chain carries TRBV24-1 and TRBJ2-3, with 7 bases matching TRBD1. Unmatched junction bases numbered 4, after V lost 6 bases and J lost 2 bases. CDR3 length: 14 amino acids. CDR1 is KGHDR and CDR2 is SFDVKD in the germline V gene. This CDR3 is CATSPGQITDTQYF. The CDR3 region has the DNA TGTGCCACCAGTCCGGGACAGATCACAGATACGCAGTATTTT.

Remarks on this clone: At one end the junction does not follow the germline gene, possibly because of a read error. The chain is built from TRBV3-1 (or the pseudogene TRBV3-2) and TRBJ1-5; no reliable D call. This CDR3 is built from 15 residues. The germline V gene has CDR1 LGHDT and CDR2 YNNKEL (reference sequence). The CDR3 sequence is CASSQDFGGKQPQHF. Here the CDR3 DNA reads TGTGCCAGCAGCCAAGATTTTGGTGGCAAACAGCCCCAGCATTTT.

The CDR3 region has the DNA TGTGCCAGCTCACCACCGGGACTCGAGACCCAGTACTTC. This codes for CASSPPGLETQYF. The rearrangement joins TRBV18 to TRBJ2-5; weak D call: TRBD2 (6 bases). CDR1 and CDR2 (germline): KGHSH, LQKENI. Trimming shortened V by 0 bases and J by 5 bases, and 7 bases separated the two germline ends. The CDR3 loop spans 13 amino acids.

V gene TRBV10-1 combines with J gene TRBJ2-7; no clear D gene. Per germline, CDR1 WNHNN and CDR2 SYGVQD (reference sequence). The CDR3 covers 14 residues. The V gene lost 2 bases and the J gene lost 2 bases, with 10 bases spanning the gap. The CDR3 bases are TGCGCCAGCAGTGAGGTTAGCCGTACCTACGAGCAGTACTTC. It translates to CASSEVSRTYEQYF.

The CDR3 reads CASSQGRGGRVNEQFF. CDR3 DNA: TGCGCCAGCAGCCAGGGAAGGGGGGGAAGGGTCAATGAGCAGTTCTTC. The V gene is TRBV4-1, the J gene TRBJ2-1; TRBD2 is a possible D gene (7 bases). The germline V gene encodes CDR1 MGHRA and CDR2 YSYEKL. CDR3 length: 16 amino acids. V was shortened by 3 bases and J by 6 bases, with 18 bases between the two germline ends.

The V gene is TRBV9, the J gene TRBJ2-6, with 7 bases identical to TRBD1. CDR3 size: 18 residues. CDR1 is SGDLS and CDR2 is YYNGEE in the germline V gene. V lost 0 bases to trimming and J lost 1 base; unmatched junction nucleotides: 7. Here the CDR3 reads CASSVGVRGWSGANVLTF. CDR3 in DNA: TGTGCCAGCAGCGTAGGGGTCAGGGGGTGGTCTGGGGCCAACGTCCTGACTTTC.

This rearrangement joins TRBV5-1 to TRBJ2-1; D may be TRBD2 (5 bases). CDR3 length equals 15 residues. Germline assignment: CDR1 SGHRS and CDR2 YFSETQ. The V end was cut by 3 bases, the J end by 5 bases, with 15 bases between. The CDR3 loop reads CASSSHNGLNNEQFF. CDR3 nucleotide sequence: TGCGCCAGCAGCTCCCACAACGGACTCAACAATGAGCAGTTCTTC.